A selection of T cell receptor beta chains follows, all from one sample in a study of blood T cell repertoires in COVID-19. Generated by immunoSEQ multiplex PCR, the TCRdb table keeps only in-frame clones and is missing some. In the table there are roughly 200,000 clones, around 88% of which are singletons. The sample comprised PBMCs or T cells enriched from blood (not recorded which). The source of these receptors is a woman under 40 who had recovered from COVID-19. CDR3s include the opening cysteine and the closing phenylalanine or tryptophan. The D gene is left open where the match is weak. A clone size is listed for some rows: how often the clone was seen (once, few, many), or a class if it is expanded.

TRBJ2-1	TRBV13	TRBD1	-	TGTGCCAGCAGCTTAGGGCAGGGGGACTACAATGAGCAGTTCTTC	CASSLGQGDYNEQFF
TRBJ1-1	TRBV25-1	-	-	TGTGCCAGCAGTGAAGGACAGTCCACTGAAGCTTTCTTT	CASSEGQSTEAFF
TRBJ2-1	TRBV28	-	-	TGTGCCAGCAGTTTGGGCCTCCACAATGAGCAGTTCTTC	CASSLGLHNEQFF
TRBJ2-2	TRBV28	-	-	TGTGCCAGCGGTTCTTCGAACACCGGGGAGCTGTTTTTT	CASGSSNTGELFF
TRBJ2-7	TRBV28	TRBD2	few	TGTGCCAGCAGTGTACTAGCGGGAGGCAGAAACGAGCAGTACTTC	CASSVLAGGRNEQYF
TRBJ2-2	TRBV6-2/TRBV6-3	-	-	TGTGCCAGCAGCATGCCCGGGGCAGGGGAGACCGGGGAGCTGTTTTTT	CASSMPGAGETGELFF
TRBJ1-1	TRBV4-1	-	-	TGCGCCAGCAGCCAGGAACCTATGGGTTTTGCAGGCGAAACTTTCTTT	CASSQEPMGFAGETFF
TRBJ2-7	TRBV1	-	-	TGCACCAGCAGCCACGACCTAGCGGGAGACTACGAGCAGTACTTC	CTSSHDLAGDYEQYF
TRBJ1-1	TRBV5-1	TRBD1	-	TGCGCCAGCAGCTTGGCAGGGGGCGAGGGGGTCACTGAAGCTTTCTTT	CASSLAGGEGVTEAFF
TRBJ2-5	TRBV2	-	-	TGTGCCTCGAGGTACCAAGAGACCCAGTACTTC	CASRYQETQYF
TRBJ2-2	TRBV7-2	-	-	TGTGCCAGCAGCTTAAGGCCCGGGACGAACACCGGGGAGCTGTTTTTT	CASSLRPGTNTGELFF
TRBJ1-2	TRBV28	TRBD1	-	TGTGCCAGCAGCGACGGACAGGGCGGCTACACCTTC	CASSDGQGGYTF
TRBJ2-7	TRBV9	TRBD1	once	TGTGCCAGCAGCGAAAGACAGGGTGTTTCCTACGAGCAGTACTTC	CASSERQGVSYEQYF
TRBJ2-1	TRBV10-3	-	-	TGTGCCATCAGAGAGACAGGAACGGAAAATGAGCAGTTCTTC	CAIRETGTENEQFF
TRBJ2-1	TRBV2	TRBD1	-	TGTGCCAGCAGTGCTCTTGCAGGGGGCGATGAGCAGTTCTTC	CASSALAGGDEQFF
TRBJ1-1	TRBV12-3/TRBV12-4	-	-	TGTGCCAGCAGTTGGGGGGGGGACACTGAAGCTTTCTTT	CASSWGGDTEAFF
TRBJ2-2	TRBV25-1	-	-	TGTGCCAGCAGTGAATCCCTCTCGGCGGGGAATGCCGGGGAGCTGTTTTTT	CASSESLSAGNAGELFF
TRBJ2-2	TRBV28	-	-	TGTGCCAGCAGCCCCCCAGGGAAATCCACCGGGGAGCTGTTTTTT	CASSPPGKSTGELFF
TRBJ2-7	TRBV11-2	-	-	TGTGCCAGCAGCTTATCCCCCTCCGGGATTTCATACGAGCAGTACTTC	CASSLSPSGISYEQYF
TRBJ2-5	TRBV7-8	TRBD1	-	TGTGCCAGCAGCCGAGGACAGGGGAGGGAGACCCAGTACTTC	CASSRGQGRETQYF
TRBJ2-5	TRBV5-6	-	-	TGTGCCAGCAGCTTGAAGAGCGCGAATCTTTTTGTGGAGACCCAGTACTTC	CASSLKSANLFVETQYF
TRBJ2-3	TRBV9	TRBD2	-	TGTGCCAGCAGCGTAGCTCCTAGCGGGAGGACGGCAGATACGCAGTATTTT	CASSVAPSGRTADTQYF
TRBJ2-2	TRBV7-3	-	few	TGTGCCAGCAGCTTAGGACAAAACACCGGGGAGCTGTTTTTT	CASSLGQNTGELFF